Listed below are T cell receptor beta chains from one sample, sequenced in a study of blood T cell repertoires in COVID-19. Method: immunoSEQ multiplex PCR; TCRdb's copy keeps in-frame clones and lacks some. The sample includes 350,000 or so clones, about 92% of them seen just once. The specimen was peripheral blood. The receptors were gathered from a woman aged 55-69 years with COVID-19, enrolled during active disease. Both conserved end residues are part of each CDR3. A D gene is named only where the DNA matches it firmly. Some rows have no size entry. The others give once, few or many, or a class for an expanded clone.

d_gene,j_gene,abundance,v_gene,CDR3aa,CDR3nt
TRBD1,TRBJ1-6,NA,TRBV3-1/TRBV3-2,CASSQDKDRVSPLHF,TGTGCCAGCAGCCAAGACAAGGACAGGGTGTCACCCCTCCACTTT
NA,TRBJ1-4,NA,TRBV7-9,CASSLRGFATNEKLFF,TGTGCCAGCAGCTTAAGGGGGTTCGCAACTAATGAAAAACTGTTTTTT
TRBD2,TRBJ2-1,NA,TRBV7-8,CASSLGGGLYEQFF,TGTGCCAGCAGCTTAGGCGGGGGGCTGTATGAGCAGTTCTTC
TRBD1,TRBJ2-7,NA,TRBV5-1,CASSSSTGGPYEQYF,TGCGCCAGCAGCTCCTCGACAGGGGGGCCCTACGAGCAGTACTTC
NA,TRBJ1-2,NA,TRBV5-4,CASSLEAAPWNGYTF,TGTGCCAGCAGCTTGGAGGCAGCGCCCTGGAATGGCTACACCTTC
NA,TRBJ1-2,once,TRBV27,CASSFWDSGGYTF,TGTGCCAGCAGTTTTTGGGACTCAGGGGGCTACACCTTC
TRBD2,TRBJ2-1,NA,TRBV28,CASSRAGGLNNEQFF,TGTGCCAGCAGTCGAGCGGGGGGTCTTAACAATGAGCAGTTCTTC
TRBD1,TRBJ2-5,NA,TRBV9,CASSLPGTGREETQYF,TGTGCCAGCAGCCTCCCCGGGACAGGGAGGGAAGAGACCCAGTACTTC
NA,TRBJ1-4,NA,TRBV2,CASSEEQSVKLFF,TGTGCCAGCAGTGAGGAACAGTCGGTAAAACTGTTTTTT
TRBD1,TRBJ2-7,NA,TRBV7-9,CASSPVGTGGYEQYF,TGTGCCAGCAGCCCAGTCGGGACAGGGGGCTACGAGCAGTACTTC
NA,TRBJ1-3,NA,TRBV13,CASREKGVGNTIYF,TGTGCCAGCAGAGAGAAGGGGGTTGGAAACACCATATATTTT
NA,TRBJ2-2,NA,TRBV7-6,CASSLRQVNTGELFF,TGTGCCAGCAGCTTAAGGCAGGTCAACACCGGGGAGCTGTTTTTT
TRBD2,TRBJ2-1,NA,TRBV11-2,CASSSRTSGGYNEQFF,TGTGCCAGCAGCTCAAGGACTAGCGGGGGTTACAATGAGCAGTTCTTC
NA,TRBJ2-2,NA,TRBV7-2,CASETGSNTGELFF,TGTGCCAGCGAGACAGGTTCGAACACCGGGGAGCTGTTTTTT
TRBD1,TRBJ1-1,NA,TRBV4-2,CASSQEGQGYTEAFF,TGTGCCAGCAGCCAAGAGGGACAGGGCTACACTGAAGCTTTCTTT
TRBD1,TRBJ2-3,NA,TRBV29-1,CSVRTGKGTDTQYF,TGCAGCGTTCGGACAGGGAAGGGCACAGATACGCAGTATTTT
NA,TRBJ2-1,NA,TRBV29-1,CSVEDRQQHNEQFF,TGCAGCGTTGAAGATCGTCAACAGCACAATGAGCAGTTCTTC
TRBD1,TRBJ1-6,NA,TRBV7-9,CASSDWTGGLKNSPLHF,TGTGCCAGCAGCGACTGGACAGGGGGGCTAAAGAATTCACCCCTCCACTTT
TRBD2,TRBJ2-7,NA,TRBV5-1,CASSLPERGFYEQYF,TGCGCCAGCAGCTTGCCTGAGCGGGGGTTTTACGAGCAGTACTTC
TRBD2,TRBJ2-1,once,TRBV7-3,CASSSPAPAGGRSYNEQFF,TGTGCCAGCAGCTCCCCCGCCCCGGCGGGGGGCCGCTCCTACAATGAGCAGTTCTTC
NA,TRBJ2-7,many,TRBV10-2,CASRDSSYEQYF,TGCGCCAGCAGGGACAGCTCCTACGAGCAGTACTTC
NA,TRBJ1-6,NA,TRBV4-1,CASSPGSSYNSPLHF,TGCGCCAGCAGCCCGGGGAGCTCCTATAATTCACCCCTCCACTTT
NA,TRBJ1-2,NA,TRBV19,CASAEGVYGYTF,TGTGCCAGTGCGGAGGGCGTCTATGGCTACACCTTC
TRBD2,TRBJ2-2,NA,TRBV3-1/TRBV3-2,CASSQYLPKRLAAGELFF,TGTGCCAGCAGTCAATACTTGCCTAAGAGACTAGCAGCCGGGGAGCTGTTTTTT
TRBD2,TRBJ2-3,NA,TRBV9,CASSLGLVVDTQYF,TGTGCCAGCAGCCTCGGACTAGTGGTAGATACGCAGTATTTT
NA,TRBJ2-6,NA,TRBV28,CATSGTPGGANVLTF,TGTGCCACCTCCGGGACACCTGGAGGGGCCAACGTCCTGACTTTC
NA,TRBJ1-5,NA,TRBV6-5,CASPRGRDNQPQHF,TGTGCCAGCCCTAGGGGGAGAGACAATCAGCCCCAGCATTTT
NA,TRBJ1-5,NA,TRBV7-8,CASSLDLGRGYSNQPQHF,TGTGCCAGCAGCTTAGATCTGGGAAGGGGGTATAGCAATCAGCCCCAGCATTTT
TRBD1,TRBJ1-2,NA,TRBV18,CASSPTDRGQGYTF,TGTGCCAGCTCACCAACCGACAGGGGGCAAGGCTACACCTTC
NA,TRBJ1-3,NA,TRBV4-1,CASSQDGGNRINTIYF,TGCGCCAGCAGCCAAGATGGAGGGAACAGAATAAACACCATATATTTT
TRBD1,TRBJ2-6,NA,TRBV27,CASKPIPGQGTSASGANVLTF,TGTGCCAGCAAACCTATTCCGGGACAGGGGACATCCGCCTCTGGGGCCAACGTCCTGACTTTC
TRBD1,TRBJ2-7,NA,TRBV6-5,CASSFGTGSYEQYF,TGTGCCAGCAGTTTCGGGACAGGGTCCTACGAGCAGTACTTC
NA,TRBJ1-1,NA,TRBV2,CASSVRGDSTEAFF,TGTGCCAGCAGTGTGCGGGGGGATAGCACTGAAGCTTTCTTT
TRBD1,TRBJ1-2,NA,TRBV7-2,CASSWGTGNGYTF,TGTGCCAGCAGCTGGGGGACAGGGAATGGCTACACCTTC
TRBD2,TRBJ2-1,NA,TRBV6-2/TRBV6-3,CASSILAGGPNEQFF,TGTGCCAGCAGTATACTAGCGGGGGGGCCCAATGAGCAGTTCTTC
NA,TRBJ2-5,NA,TRBV5-1,CASSWFGQQETQYF,TGCGCCAGCAGCTGGTTTGGACAGCAAGAGACCCAGTACTTC
TRBD1,TRBJ2-1,NA,TRBV5-4,CASSTDRWGYERFF,TGTGCCAGCAGCACGGACAGGTGGGGGTACGAACGGTTCTTC
NA,TRBJ2-2,NA,TRBV9,CASSVGPSVAGELFF,TGTGCCAGCAGCGTAGGGCCCTCTGTCGCCGGGGAGCTGTTTTTT
NA,TRBJ1-2,NA,TRBV19,CASRRKPGNYYGYTF,TGTGCCAGTAGACGCAAGCCAGGGAACTACTATGGCTACACCTTC
NA,TRBJ1-6,NA,TRBV14,CASSQVGTRGSPLHF,TGTGCCAGCAGCCAAGTTGGGACACGGGGTTCACCCCTCCACTTT
NA,TRBJ1-3,NA,TRBV18,CASSPSTGPGNTIYF,TGTGCCAGCTCACCCTCCACAGGGCCTGGAAACACCATATATTTT
TRBD2,TRBJ2-2,NA,TRBV7-3,CASSSILGEGNTGELFF,TGTGCCAGCAGCTCTATTCTCGGGGAGGGAAACACCGGGGAGCTGTTTTTT